The rows below give T cell receptor beta chains drawn from one sample of a study of early T cells in non-severe SARS-CoV-2 infection. TCRdb reprocessed the 5' RACE reads via MiXCR and lists one record per CDR3 protein. In the table there are approximately 69,000 distinct CDR3 sequences, 12% of which are singletons. Sequenced material: whole blood. Every receptor here comes from an adult who was a healthcare worker with PCR-confirmed SARS-CoV-2 infection or an uninfected control (not recorded which). The CDR3 runs from the conserved cysteine through the conserved F or W. A D gene is named only where the DNA matches it firmly. Only part of the rows carry a size: once, few, many, or a class if the clone is expanded.

CASSSGREETQYF	TGTGCCAGCAGCTCTGGGCGGGAAGAGACCCAGTACTTC	-	TRBV11-2	-	TRBJ2-5
CASSQEGNRGVDREQYF	TGTGCCAGCAGCCAAGAGGGAAACAGGGGGGTAGACCGCGAGCAGTACTTC	TRBD1	TRBV4-2	-	TRBJ2-7
CASSLVFSYNEQFF	TGTGCCAGCAGCTTAGTTTTCTCCTACAATGAGCAGTTCTTC	-	TRBV7-6	-	TRBJ2-1
CASSLRGGISSYNEQFF	TGTGCCAGCAGCTTAAGGGGCGGGATAAGCTCCTACAATGAGCAGTTCTTC	-	TRBV11-3	few	TRBJ2-1
CASSATSGSYNEQFF	TGTGCCAGCAGTGCGACTAGCGGGTCCTACAATGAGCAGTTCTTC	TRBD2	TRBV12-3/TRBV12-4	many	TRBJ2-1
CASSQGGIRPNEQFF	TGTGCCAGCAGCCAAGGCGGGATCCGTCCCAATGAGCAGTTCTTC	-	TRBV4-2	many	TRBJ2-1
CSARLDSEWGETQYF	TGCAGTGCTAGGTTAGACTCCGAGTGGGGTGAGACCCAGTACTTC	-	TRBV20-1	many	TRBJ2-5
CSVPPGQGAPNSYNEQFF	TGCAGCGTTCCTCCGGGACAGGGGGCGCCTAACTCCTACAATGAGCAGTTCTTC	TRBD1	TRBV29-1	many	TRBJ2-1
CASSVGPIGELFF	TGTGCCAGCTCAGTTGGACCCATCGGGGAGCTGTTTTTT	-	TRBV18	-	TRBJ2-2
CASSPTAAYNEQFF	TGCGCCAGCAGCCCGACCGCGGCCTACAATGAGCAGTTCTTC	-	TRBV5-1	many	TRBJ2-1
CASSPGRQNTEAFF	TGTGCCAGCTCACCAGGTCGGCAGAACACTGAAGCTTTCTTT	-	TRBV18	few	TRBJ1-1
CASSLGVWERPTEAFF	TGCGCCAGCAGCTTGGGAGTTTGGGAACGACCGACTGAAGCTTTCTTT	-	TRBV5-1	-	TRBJ1-1
CASSELAGATDTQYF	TGTGCCAGCAGTGAGCTAGCGGGGGCCACAGATACGCAGTATTTT	TRBD2	TRBV6-4	many	TRBJ2-3
CASSFLPGQGYEQYF	TGTGCCAGCAGTTTCCTACCGGGACAGGGCTACGAGCAGTACTTC	TRBD1	TRBV28	-	TRBJ2-7
CASSSADTQYF	TGTGCCAGCAGCTCGGCAGATACGCAGTATTTT	-	TRBV7-9	many	TRBJ2-3
CTRARSYEQYF	TGTACCCGTGCCCGATCCTACGAGCAGTACTTC	-	TRBV19	-	TRBJ2-7
CSVGQGRVYEQYF	TGCAGCGTTGGACAGGGGAGAGTCTACGAGCAGTACTTC	TRBD1	TRBV29-1	many	TRBJ2-7
CASSWTGTANTEAFF	TGTGCCAGCAGCTGGACCGGGACAGCGAACACTGAAGCTTTCTTT	TRBD1	TRBV5-5	many	TRBJ1-1
CASSDIIGDQPQHF	TGTGCCAGCAGCGATATTATCGGGGACCAGCCCCAGCATTTT	-	TRBV2	few	TRBJ1-5
CSAGTGIQETQYF	TGCAGTGCCGGGACAGGGATACAAGAGACCCAGTACTTC	TRBD1	TRBV20-1	-	TRBJ2-5
CATSTAGRLTEAFF	TGTGCCACCAGCACCGCAGGGAGACTCACTGAAGCTTTCTTT	-	TRBV15	many	TRBJ1-1
CASSLHNEQFF	TGTGCCAGCAGCCTCCACAATGAGCAGTTCTTC	-	TRBV11-2	-	TRBJ2-1
CASYSAGARQPQHF	TGTGCCAGCTACTCGGCGGGAGCTCGGCAGCCCCAGCATTTT	-	TRBV18	many	TRBJ1-5
CASRPSGGGYTF	TGTGCCAGCAGGCCCTCGGGAGGGGGCTACACCTTC	-	TRBV28	-	TRBJ1-2
CAWSVQLTMSYTF	TGTGCCTGGAGTGTACAGTTGACTATGAGCTACACCTTC	-	TRBV30	many	TRBJ1-2
CASSGTGETQYF	TGTGCCAGCAGTGGGACAGGAGAGACCCAGTACTTC	TRBD1	TRBV2	few	TRBJ2-5
CASSQERDGANVLTF	TGCGCCAGCAGCCAAGAGAGGGATGGGGCCAACGTCCTGACTTTC	-	TRBV4-1	many	TRBJ2-6
CASSLRSGQGPTGELFF	TGTGCCAGCAGCTTACGATCTGGCCAGGGTCCCACCGGGGAGCTGTTTTTT	-	TRBV7-8	-	TRBJ2-2
CSASWGLAGGETQYF	TGCAGTGCTAGTTGGGGACTAGCGGGAGGAGAGACCCAGTACTTC	TRBD2	TRBV20-1	many	TRBJ2-5
CASSGGITGGARMNTEAFF	TGTGCCAGCAGTGGAGGAATAACAGGGGGCGCGAGGATGAACACTGAAGCTTTCTTT	TRBD1	TRBV27	few	TRBJ1-1
CASSQDAMTTYTDTQYF	TGCGCCAGCAGCCAAGACGCTATGACTACCTACACAGATACGCAGTATTTT	-	TRBV4-1	few	TRBJ2-3
CASSFNGGLRAFF	TGTGCCAGCAGCTTCAATGGCGGGTTGAGGGCTTTCTTT	-	TRBV7-2	-	TRBJ1-1
CSAYPRQGQETQYF	TGCAGTGCTTACCCTCGACAGGGCCAAGAGACCCAGTACTTC	TRBD1	TRBV20-1	many	TRBJ2-5
CSVDAGAAYEQYF	TGCAGCGTTGACGCAGGGGCGGCCTACGAGCAGTACTTC	-	TRBV29-1	-	TRBJ2-7
CASSQAGGGYNEQFF	TGTGCCAGCAGCCAAGCGGGAGGCGGGTACAATGAGCAGTTCTTC	TRBD2	TRBV28	few	TRBJ2-1
CASSLRSGAGNEQFF	TGTGCCAGCAGCCTAAGATCGGGGGCCGGGAATGAGCAGTTCTTC	-	TRBV7-6	many	TRBJ2-1
CASSLSAAGAFETQYF	TGCGCCAGCAGCTTGTCCGCAGCGGGAGCATTTGAGACCCAGTACTTC	TRBD2	TRBV5-1	-	TRBJ2-5
CASSPSGNYEQYF	TGTGCCAGCAGCCCTAGCGGTAACTACGAGCAGTACTTC	TRBD2	TRBV7-6	many	TRBJ2-7
CASSLGAVSYNEQFF	TGTGCCAGCAGCTTAGGTGCGGTCTCCTACAATGAGCAGTTCTTC	-	TRBV7-2	few	TRBJ2-1
CSARGGERASSYNEQFF	TGCAGTGCCAGAGGTGGGGAGCGGGCAAGCTCCTACAATGAGCAGTTCTTC	-	TRBV20-1	-	TRBJ2-1
CASSPGTGSGGRRVETQYF	TGTGCCAGCAGCCCCGGGACAGGGAGTGGTGGGAGGCGAGTGGAGACCCAGTACTTC	TRBD1	TRBV4-2	few	TRBJ2-5